This T cell receptor beta chain was identified in a study of early T cells in non-severe SARS-CoV-2 infection. Points from the study as a whole: VDJdb matches were skewed toward anti-spike CD8 T cell responses.

TCRdb ran MiXCR on the 5' RACE reads and lists one entry per CDR3 protein. The table has about 100,000 distinct CDR3 sequences, less than 15% seen once. This clonotype was seen a few times. Its target is not known. What was sequenced was whole blood. The clonotype comes from an adult who was a healthcare worker with PCR-confirmed SARS-CoV-2 infection or an uninfected control (not recorded which).

The CDR3 DNA reads as TGTGCCAGCAGTGAGCGCCCCGCCTACGGGACAGGGGAAGAGAGGAAGCAGTACTTC. This codes for CASSERPAYGTGEERKQYF. This chain connects TRBV6-1 to TRBJ2-7, with TRBD1 identical over 10 bases. CDR1 and CDR2 from the germline V gene are MNHNS and SASEGT. The CDR3 extends over 19 amino acids. The junction had 22 bases not matched to a gene; V was cut back by 3 bases and J by 8 bases.